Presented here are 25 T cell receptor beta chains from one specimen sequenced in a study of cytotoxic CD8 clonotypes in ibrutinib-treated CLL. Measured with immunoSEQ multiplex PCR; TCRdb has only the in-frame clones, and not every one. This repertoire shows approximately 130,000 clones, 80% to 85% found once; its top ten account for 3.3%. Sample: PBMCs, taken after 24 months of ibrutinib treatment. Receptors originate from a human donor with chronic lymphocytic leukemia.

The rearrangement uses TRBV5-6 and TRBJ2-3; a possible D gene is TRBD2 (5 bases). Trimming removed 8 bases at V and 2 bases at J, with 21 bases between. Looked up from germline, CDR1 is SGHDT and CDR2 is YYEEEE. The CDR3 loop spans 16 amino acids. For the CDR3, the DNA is TGTGCCAGTACAAAACTAGGCGGTCTGATCACAGATACGCAGTATTTT. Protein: CASTKLGGLITDTQYF.

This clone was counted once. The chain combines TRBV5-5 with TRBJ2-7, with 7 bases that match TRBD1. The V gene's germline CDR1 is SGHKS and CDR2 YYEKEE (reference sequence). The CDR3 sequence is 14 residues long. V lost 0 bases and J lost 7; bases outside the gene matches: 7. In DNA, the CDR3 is TGTGCCAGCAGCTTGGTGGGACAGTACAGGGAGCAGTACTTC. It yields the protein CASSLVGQYREQYF.

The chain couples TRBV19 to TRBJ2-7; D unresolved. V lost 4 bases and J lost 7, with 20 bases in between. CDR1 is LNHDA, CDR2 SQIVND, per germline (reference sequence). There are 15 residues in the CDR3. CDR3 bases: TGTGCCAGTAGTACCGATCCGGGTACGGCTGGGGAGCAGTACTTC. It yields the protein CASSTDPGTAGEQYF.

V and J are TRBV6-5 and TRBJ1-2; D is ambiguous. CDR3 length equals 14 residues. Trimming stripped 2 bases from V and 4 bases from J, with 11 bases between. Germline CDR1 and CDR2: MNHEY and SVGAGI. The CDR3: CASSYTTGGYGYTF. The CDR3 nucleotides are TGTGCCAGCAGTTACACCACTGGAGGCTATGGCTACACCTTC.

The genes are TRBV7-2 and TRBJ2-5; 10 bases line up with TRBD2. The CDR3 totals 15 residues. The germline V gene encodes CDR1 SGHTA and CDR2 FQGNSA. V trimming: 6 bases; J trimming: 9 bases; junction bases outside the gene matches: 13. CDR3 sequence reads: CASRRSGGSGAAQYF. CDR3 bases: TGTGCCAGCAGACGTAGCGGGGGGTCCGGGGCCGCCCAGTACTTC.

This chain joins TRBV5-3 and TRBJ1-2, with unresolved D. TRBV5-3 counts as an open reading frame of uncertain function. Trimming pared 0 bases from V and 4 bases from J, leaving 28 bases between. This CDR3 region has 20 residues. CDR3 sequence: CARSLAVWGGRPSARYGYTF. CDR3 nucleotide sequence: TGTGCCAGAAGCTTGGCCGTTTGGGGAGGACGTCCCTCTGCCCGCTATGGCTACACCTTC.

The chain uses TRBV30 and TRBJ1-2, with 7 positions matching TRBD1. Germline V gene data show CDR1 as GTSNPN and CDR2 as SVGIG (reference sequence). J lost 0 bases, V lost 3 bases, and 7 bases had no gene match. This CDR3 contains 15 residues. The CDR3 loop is CAWRPRGEANYGYTF. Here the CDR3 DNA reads TGTGCCTGGAGACCCAGGGGGGAAGCTAACTATGGCTACACCTTC.

The CDR3 coding sequence is TGTGCCTGGAGTGTAAGGGGGGGGACCGGGGAGCTGTTTTTT. This gives the protein CAWSVRGGTGELFF. The chain carries TRBV30 and TRBJ2-2, with a tentative D call TRBD2 (7 bases). Germline assignment: CDR1 GTSNPN and CDR2 SVGIG (reference sequence). CDR3 length: 14 residues. Trimming left V 0 bases short and J 5 bases short, with 10 bases between.

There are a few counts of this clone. CDR3 loop: CASSQYYPPRQDNSPLHF. CDR3 in DNA: TGTGCCAGCAGCCAATACTACCCGCCGAGACAGGATAATTCACCCCTCCACTTT. V usage is TRBV4-2 and J usage is TRBJ1-6; perhaps TRBD1 as D (6 bases). CDR1 and CDR2 from the germline V gene are LGHNA and YNFKEQ. The CDR3 is 18 amino acids. Trimming took off 2 bases at V and 5 bases at J, with 19 bases between the two ends.

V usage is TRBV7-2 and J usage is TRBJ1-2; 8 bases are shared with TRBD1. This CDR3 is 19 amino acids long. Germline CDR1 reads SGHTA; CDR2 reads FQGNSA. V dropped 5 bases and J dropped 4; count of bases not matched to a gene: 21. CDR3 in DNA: TGTGCCAGCAGCGTGGTTCGCCAATTCGGGCAGGGGGCAGGCTATGGCTACACCTTC. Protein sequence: CASSVVRQFGQGAGYGYTF. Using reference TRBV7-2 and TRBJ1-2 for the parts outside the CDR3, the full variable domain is GAGVSQSPSNKVTEKGKDVELRCDPISGHTALYWYRQSLGQGLEFLIYFQGNSAPDKSGLPSDRFSAERTGGSVSTLTIQRTQQEDSAVYLCASSVVRQFGQGAGYGYTFGSGTRLTVV.

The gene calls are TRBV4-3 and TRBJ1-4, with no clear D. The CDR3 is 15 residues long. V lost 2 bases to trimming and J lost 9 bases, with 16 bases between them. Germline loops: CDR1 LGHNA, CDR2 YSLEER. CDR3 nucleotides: TGCGCCAGCAGCCAACTGGACTCGAGCGGTCAAAAACTGTTTTTT. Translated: CASSQLDSSGQKLFF.

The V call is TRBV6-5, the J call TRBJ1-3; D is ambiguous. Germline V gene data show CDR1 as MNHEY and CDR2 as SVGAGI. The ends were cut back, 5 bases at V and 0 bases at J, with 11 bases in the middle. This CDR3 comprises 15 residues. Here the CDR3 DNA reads TGTGCCAGCAGTAGTCGGAGCGGCTCTGGAAACACCATATATTTT. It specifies CASSSRSGSGNTIYF.

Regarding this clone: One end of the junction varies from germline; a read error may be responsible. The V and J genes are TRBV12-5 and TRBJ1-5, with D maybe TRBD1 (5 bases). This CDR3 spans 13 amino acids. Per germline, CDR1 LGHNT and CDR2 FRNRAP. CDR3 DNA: TGTGCGAGTGGGGTGGGGGGCAATCAGCCCCAGCATTTT. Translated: CASGVGGNQPQHF.

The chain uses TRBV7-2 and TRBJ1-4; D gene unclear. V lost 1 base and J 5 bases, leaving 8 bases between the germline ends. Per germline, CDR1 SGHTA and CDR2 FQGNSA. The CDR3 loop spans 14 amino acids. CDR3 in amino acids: CASSLGQQNEKLFF. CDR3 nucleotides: TGTGCCAGCAGCTTAGGCCAGCAAAATGAAAAACTGTTTTTT. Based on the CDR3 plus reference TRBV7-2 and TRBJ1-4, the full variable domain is GAGVSQSPSNKVTEKGKDVELRCDPISGHTALYWYRQSLGQGLEFLIYFQGNSAPDKSGLPSDRFSAERTGGSVSTLTIQRTQQEDSAVYLCASSLGQQNEKLFFGSGTQLSVL.

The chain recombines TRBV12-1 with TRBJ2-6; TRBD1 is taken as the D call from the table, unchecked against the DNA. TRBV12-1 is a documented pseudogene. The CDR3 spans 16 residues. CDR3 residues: CASSKFGASGANVLTF. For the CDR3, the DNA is TGTGCCAGCAGTAAATTTGGGGCCTCTGGGGCCAACGTCCTGACTTTC.

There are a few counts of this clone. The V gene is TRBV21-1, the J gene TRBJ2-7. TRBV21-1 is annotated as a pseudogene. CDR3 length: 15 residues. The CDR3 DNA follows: TGTGCCAGCAGCAGAGCAGGGCTGAGCTCCTACGAGCAGTACTTC. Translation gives CASSRAGLSSYEQYF.

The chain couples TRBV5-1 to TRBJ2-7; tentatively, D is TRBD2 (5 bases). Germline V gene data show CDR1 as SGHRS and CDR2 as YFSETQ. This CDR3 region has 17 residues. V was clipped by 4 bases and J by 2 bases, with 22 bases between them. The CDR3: CASSPGGGVGLPYEQYF. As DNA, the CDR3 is TGCGCCAGCAGCCCCGGAGGAGGAGTGGGGTTGCCCTACGAGCAGTACTTC.

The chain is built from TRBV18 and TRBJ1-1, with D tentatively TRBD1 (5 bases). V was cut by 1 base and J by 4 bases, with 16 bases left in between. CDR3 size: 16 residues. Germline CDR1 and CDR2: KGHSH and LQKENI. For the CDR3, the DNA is TGTGCCAGCTCACCACGAGGGGAATCATTGGTCACTGAAGCTTTCTTT. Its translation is CASSPRGESLVTEAFF. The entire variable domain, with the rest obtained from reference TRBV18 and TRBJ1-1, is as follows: NAGVMQNPRHLVRRRGQEARLRCSPMKGHSHVYWYRQLPEEGLKFMVYLQKENIIDESGMPKERFSAEFPKEGPSILRIQQVVRGDSAAYFCASSPRGESLVTEAFFGQGTRLTVV.

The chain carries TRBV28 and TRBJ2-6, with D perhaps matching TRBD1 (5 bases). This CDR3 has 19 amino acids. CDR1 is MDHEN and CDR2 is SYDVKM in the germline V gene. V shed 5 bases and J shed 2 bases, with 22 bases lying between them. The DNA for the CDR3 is TGTGCCAGCAGTACGCGAGCTTACAGGAGTTCGGCTGGGGCCAACGTCCTGACTTTC. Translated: CASSTRAYRSSAGANVLTF.

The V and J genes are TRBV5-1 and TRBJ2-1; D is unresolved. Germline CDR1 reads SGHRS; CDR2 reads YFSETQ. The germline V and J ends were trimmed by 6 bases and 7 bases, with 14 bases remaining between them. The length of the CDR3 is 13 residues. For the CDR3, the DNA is TGCGCCAGCACCCAATTTGGTGTTAATGAGCAGTTCTTC. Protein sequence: CASTQFGVNEQFF.

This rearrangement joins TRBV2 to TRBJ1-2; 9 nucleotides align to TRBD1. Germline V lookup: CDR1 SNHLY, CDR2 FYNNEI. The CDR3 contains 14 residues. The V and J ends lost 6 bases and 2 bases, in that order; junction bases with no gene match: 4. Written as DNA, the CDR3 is TGTGCCAGCAGCCAAGGACAGGGGAACTATGGCTACACCTTC. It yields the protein CASSQGQGNYGYTF.

CDR3 amino acids: CASSLVRTRNTYEQYF. The CDR3 DNA is TGTGCCAGCAGCTTAGTTCGGACTCGAAATACCTACGAGCAGTACTTC. The J gene is TRBJ2-7, the V gene TRBV7-6; weak D call: TRBD2 (5 bases). The germline V and J ends were trimmed by 1 base and 2 bases, with 15 bases remaining between them. Germline V lookup: CDR1 SGHVS, CDR2 FNYEAQ. The CDR3 runs to 16 residues. The full variable domain, in which reference TRBV7-6 and TRBJ2-7 provide the parts outside the CDR3, is GAGVSQSPRYKVTKRGQDVALRCDPISGHVSLYWYRQALGQGPEFLTYFNYEAQQDKSGLPNDRFSAERPEGSISTLTIQRTEQRDSAMYRCASSLVRTRNTYEQYFGPGTRLTVT.

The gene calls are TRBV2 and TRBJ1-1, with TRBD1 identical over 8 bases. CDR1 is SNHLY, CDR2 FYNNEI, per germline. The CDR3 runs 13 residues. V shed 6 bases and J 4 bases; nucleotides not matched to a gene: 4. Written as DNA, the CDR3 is TGTGCCAGCAGAATAACAGGGGGCACTGAAGCTTTCTTT. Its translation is CASRITGGTEAFF.

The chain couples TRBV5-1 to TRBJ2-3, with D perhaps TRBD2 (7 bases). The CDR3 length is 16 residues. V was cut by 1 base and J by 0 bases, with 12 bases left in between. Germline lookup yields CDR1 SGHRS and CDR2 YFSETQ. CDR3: CASSLSAGASTDTQYF. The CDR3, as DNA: TGCGCCAGCAGCTTGTCGGCGGGGGCTAGCACAGATACGCAGTATTTT.

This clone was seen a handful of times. CDR3 protein: CASSTGTGNYGYTF. DNA for the CDR3: TGTGCCAGTAGTACCGGGACAGGGAACTATGGCTACACCTTC. This sequence joins TRBV19 and TRBJ1-2, with 9 bases matching TRBD1. Germline loops: CDR1 LNHDA, CDR2 SQIVND (reference sequence). This CDR3 spans 14 amino acids. The V segment lost 4 bases and the J segment 2 bases; nucleotides outside the gene matches: 2.